This T cell receptor beta chain is drawn from a study of blood T cell repertoires in COVID-19. The wider study: From the United States, Italy and Spain came samples of acute and convalescent COVID-19. PBMCs, B-cell-depleted T cells, or T cells provided the cDNA or gDNA that made up the material.

Authors' analysis steps: Estimation of nucleated cell counts relied on the amplification of reference gene primers. Profiling relied on immunoSEQ multiplex PCR, and the TCRdb table lists in-frame clones only, not all of them. V, J and clone size derive from that table, while D and trimming were established from the DNA sequence. The sample yields about 52,000 clones, approximately 83% seen once. V shed 5 bases, J shed 3 bases, and the junction held 7 bases outside the gene matches. This CDR3 contains 14 residues. Germline V CDR1 and CDR2: WSHSY, SAAADI. The receptor comes from a human donor in a cohort sampled during active COVID-19. Sequenced material: peripheral blood. The chain joins TRBV10-2 to TRBJ2-7, with 7 bases that match TRBD2. The DNA for the CDR3 is TGCGCCAGCAGTCGCGGGACTATTAACTACGAGCAGTACTTC. Amino acid sequence: CASSRGTINYEQYF.